These 14 T cell receptor beta chains were sequenced from one sample in a study of cytomegalovirus exposure and HLA in healthy donors. Researchers ran the PCR with 60 Vbeta and 13 Jbeta primers. Repertoires were generated with immunoSEQ multiplex PCR, while TCRdb's copy carries only in-frame clones and drops some. The table records about 100,000 clones, approximately 77% of them present only once. The sample taken for sequencing was PBMCs. These receptors were obtained from a male donor in good health and CMV-seropositive.

CDR3 sequence (DNA): TGTGCCAGCAGTGCAGGCCGGGGAAACACCATATATTTT. As protein: CASSAGRGNTIYF. This sequence joins TRBV2 and TRBJ1-3; no clear D. Germline lookup yields CDR1 SNHLY and CDR2 FYNNEI. The V end was cut by 4 bases, the J end by 4 bases, with 8 bases between. The CDR3 sequence is 13 residues long.

V is TRBV30 and J is TRBJ1-3; 7 bases map to TRBD1. Germline V CDR1 and CDR2: GTSNPN, SVGIG (reference sequence). V was clipped by 2 bases and J by 1 base; unmatched bases: 5. The CDR3 is 15 amino acids. CDR3 residues: CAWSLNRGSGNTIYF. The CDR3 coding sequence is TGTGCCTGGAGTCTAAACAGGGGTTCTGGAAACACCATATATTTT.

This chain links TRBV27 with TRBJ1-1; TRBD1 is a possible D gene (6 bases). V lost 2 bases and J lost 6, with 10 bases in between. The CDR3 has 13 residues. Per the germline V gene, CDR1 is MNHEY and CDR2 is SMNVEV (reference sequence). CDR3 bases: TGTGCCAGCAGTTTAAGCAAGGGGGCTGAAGCTTTCTTT. Encoded protein: CASSLSKGAEAFF.

This chain connects TRBV9 to TRBJ2-3; D unclear. Looked up from germline, CDR1 is SGDLS and CDR2 is YYNGEE. Trimming stripped 4 bases from V and 2 bases from J, with 11 bases between. There are 14 residues in the CDR3. The CDR3 DNA reads as TGTGCCAGCAGCCCAGGAAGAGCCACAGATACGCAGTATTTT. Translating it yields CASSPGRATDTQYF.

This clone was found once. The V and J genes are TRBV14 and TRBJ2-7; weak D call: TRBD1 (5 bases). V was shortened by 2 bases and J by 5 bases, with 7 bases between the two germline ends. The CDR3 has 12 residues. Germline lookup yields CDR1 SGHDN and CDR2 FVKESK. CDR3 DNA: TGTGCCAGCAGCCAACAGGGCCACGAGCAGTACTTC. This sequence encodes CASSQQGHEQYF.

V gene TRBV6-4 combines with J gene TRBJ1-5, with a weak D call TRBD1 (6 bases). CDR3 length: 14 residues. Germline V CDR1 and CDR2: MRHNA, SNTAGT. The V gene lost 5 bases and the J gene lost 6 bases, with 14 bases spanning the gap. The DNA for the CDR3 is TGTGCCAGCAGTCAGGACAGTATTTCTCAGCCCCAGCATTTT. Protein product: CASSQDSISQPQHF.

This sequence joins TRBV30 and TRBJ1-5; a weak D match, TRBD1 (6 bases). CDR3 length: 14 amino acids. Trimming removed 7 bases at V and 4 bases at J, with 17 bases between. Germline CDR1 and CDR2: GTSNPN and SVGIG (reference sequence). The CDR3 reads CASSRDNSNQPQHF. The CDR3 DNA follows: TGTGCCTCCTCCCGGGACAATAGTAATCAGCCCCAGCATTTT. The full variable domain, completed using reference TRBV30 and TRBJ1-5, is SQTIHQWPATLVQPVGSPLSLECTVEGTSNPNLYWYRQAAGRGLQLLFYSVGIGQISSEVPQNLSASRPQDRQFILSSKKLLLSDSGFYLCASSRDNSNQPQHFGDGTRLSIL.

The V gene is TRBV6-5, the J gene TRBJ1-6; perhaps TRBD1 as D (5 bases). CDR1 MNHEY and CDR2 SVGAGI come from the germline V gene. The CDR3 covers 14 residues. V shed 5 bases and J shed 9 bases, with 14 bases lying between them. The CDR3 here is CASSESRESSPLHF. CDR3 nucleotide sequence: TGTGCCAGCAGTGAATCCAGGGAAAGTTCACCCCTCCACTTT.

This chain joins TRBV6-5 and TRBJ2-7, with TRBD1 as a possible D gene (7 bases). Germline CDR1 reads MNHEY; CDR2 reads SVGAGI. This CDR3 contains 13 residues. Between the trimmed V and J ends, which lost 8 bases and 2 bases, there was a span of 13 bases. Here the CDR3 reads CASGGTATYEQYF. CDR3 nucleotides: TGTGCCAGCGGAGGGACAGCCACCTACGAGCAGTACTTC.

This clone was picked up a small number of times. This chain links TRBV23-1 with TRBJ2-6; perhaps TRBD2 as D (7 bases). TRBV23-1 counts as an open reading frame of uncertain function. This CDR3 has 22 amino acids. V lost 0 bases and J 1 base, leaving 25 bases between the germline ends. CDR3 nucleotides: TGCGCCAGCAGTCAATCATGGGGGGGCCCCGCCGAAACGACATCTGGGGCCAACGTCCTGACTTTC. As protein: CASSQSWGGPAETTSGANVLTF.

This chain links TRBV6-5 with TRBJ2-1; weak D call: TRBD2 (5 bases). The CDR3 loop spans 14 amino acids. Trimming cost V 4 bases and J 8 bases, with 15 bases left between them. The V gene's germline CDR1 is MNHEY and CDR2 SVGAGI. The CDR3 region is CASSWTRDSDEQFF. The CDR3 DNA reads as TGTGCCAGCAGTTGGACCCGGGATTCTGATGAGCAGTTCTTC.

The CDR3 reads CASTRTKGGEQYF. CDR3 in DNA: TGTGCCAGCACGCGGACCAAAGGGGGCGAGCAGTACTTC. The V call is TRBV6-5, the J call TRBJ2-7; tentatively, D is TRBD1 (6 bases). The germline CDR1 and CDR2 sequences are MNHEY and SVGAGI. V lost 7 bases and J 6 bases, leaving 16 bases between the germline ends. This CDR3 contains 13 residues.

The CDR3 DNA sequence: TGTGCCAGTACTCCGCCGGGACAGGGGTGGGAATACTATGGCTACACCTTC. As protein: CASTPPGQGWEYYGYTF. This chain uses TRBV19 with TRBJ1-2; 10 nucleotides agree with TRBD1. Germline values: CDR1 LNHDA, CDR2 SQIVND (reference sequence). The J segment lost 3 bases and the V segment lost 7 bases, leaving 14 bases of the junction unmatched. This CDR3 spans 17 amino acids.

This clone was counted only a few times. The chain carries TRBV9 and TRBJ1-5; D not certain. The length of the CDR3 is 15 residues. The V gene's germline CDR1 is SGDLS and CDR2 YYNGEE. V lost 4 bases and J 2 bases, leaving 13 bases between the germline ends. CDR3 bases: TGTGCCAGCAGCCCGAGGCGGGGAGGCAATCAGCCCCAGCATTTT. This sequence encodes CASSPRRGGNQPQHF.